These 25 T cell receptor beta chains came from one sample sequenced in a study of Graves' ophthalmopathy and Graves' hyperthyroidism. RNA transcripts provided the template for amplifying TCR beta CDR3 regions. HTBI primers were employed in first-round RT-PCR, then a second-round multiplex PCR followed. TCRdb passed the multiplex PCR reads through MiXCR, listing each CDR3 protein once. This sample has about 390,000 distinct CDR3 sequences; roughly 14% occur once, and the top ten carry about 7%. The sample comprised peripheral blood. These receptors were collected from a woman in her late teens or twenties with stable Graves' hyperthyroidism.

The chain couples TRBV6-1 to TRBJ2-5; 8 nucleotides match TRBD2. The CDR3 sequence is 13 residues long. After removal of 6 bases from V and 5 bases from J, the junction contained 5 bases not matched to a gene. CDR1 is MNHNS and CDR2 is SASEGT in the germline V gene. Here the CDR3 reads CASSGLASETQYF. DNA for the CDR3: TGTGCCAGCAGCGGACTAGCCAGTGAGACCCAGTACTTC.

This clonotype was counted many times. The rearrangement uses TRBV9 and TRBJ2-7; the D is unclear. There are 12 residues in the CDR3. V lost 5 bases, J lost 0 bases, and 6 bases lay in between. Germline loops: CDR1 SGDLS, CDR2 YYNGEE. The CDR3 reads CASSDGSYEQYF. The DNA of the CDR3 is TGTGCCAGCAGTGACGGCTCCTACGAGCAGTACTTC.

The rearrangement joins TRBV20-1 to TRBJ2-7, with 8 nucleotides matching TRBD2. Germline V lookup: CDR1 DFQATT, CDR2 SNEGSKA (reference sequence). The CDR3 totals 16 residues. V lost 1 base, J lost 3 bases, and 11 bases stayed unmatched. In DNA form, the CDR3 reads TGCAGTGCTAGAGCCGTGAGGGAACTAGCGGTCTACGAGCAGTACTTC. Protein: CSARAVRELAVYEQYF.

This clonotype was picked up many times. The chain couples TRBV12-3 or TRBV12-4 to TRBJ1-2; 8 nucleotides match TRBD1. The CDR3 runs to 12 residues. V was pared by 6 bases and J by 8 bases, with 5 bases of the junction left unmatched. DNA of the CDR3: TGTGCCAGCAGGACAGGGGAATACGGCTACACCTTC. This gives the protein CASRTGEYGYTF.

This clonotype was recorded at least ten times. The genes are TRBV20-1 and TRBJ1-2; 7 bases match TRBD1. The CDR3 loop spans 13 amino acids. Germline-derived CDR1 and CDR2 are DFQATT and SNEGSKA (reference sequence). The junction had 4 bases not matched to a gene; V was cut back by 3 bases and J by 3 bases. CDR3 region: CSASETGDYGYTF. In DNA form, the CDR3 reads TGCAGTGCTAGTGAAACAGGGGACTATGGCTACACCTTC.

A word on this clonotype: It may be a read error: a sequence one base away is much more abundant. The gene calls are TRBV6-1 and TRBJ2-7; 8 bases match TRBD1. CDR1 and CDR2 (germline): MNHNS, SASEGT. V lost 4 bases and J lost 5; bases outside the gene matches: 7. CDR3 length: 14 amino acids. CDR3 loop: CASSVGTGYDEQYF. The CDR3 nucleotides are TGTGCCAGCAGTGTTGGGACAGGTTACGACGAGCAGTACTTC.

This clonotype was detected many times. The V gene is TRBV5-1, the J gene TRBJ1-1; tentatively, D is TRBD1 (6 bases). Germline V gene sequence: CDR1 SGHRS, CDR2 YFSETQ. Trimming removed 4 bases at V and 2 bases at J, with 15 bases between. The CDR3 runs 15 residues. CDR3 sequence: CASSLYPDRNTEAFF. For the CDR3, the DNA is TGCGCCAGCAGCCTATACCCGGACAGAAACACTGAAGCTTTCTTT.

The V call is TRBV5-1, the J call TRBJ2-7, with 9 bases aligning to TRBD2. The CDR3 spans 16 residues. The V gene's germline CDR1 is SGHRS and CDR2 YFSETQ. Trimming removed 4 bases from V and 6 bases from J; junction bases left unmatched: 14. CDR3 amino acids: CASSPGFGGRAPEQYF. CDR3 nucleotides: TGCGCCAGCAGCCCCGGTTTTGGCGGGAGGGCCCCCGAGCAGTACTTC.

This clonotype was counted many times. J is TRBJ2-7 and V is TRBV19; the match to TRBD2 covers 10 bases. Germline values: CDR1 LNHDA, CDR2 SQIVND (reference sequence). This CDR3 comprises 14 residues. V dropped 7 bases and J dropped 6; count of bases not matched to a gene: 9. CDR3 coding DNA: TGTGCCAGTACCCCGACTAGCGGGCCCCGCGAGCAGTACTTC. This encodes CASTPTSGPREQYF.

This clonotype has ten or more counts. V is TRBV6-2 or TRBV6-3 and J is TRBJ2-5; D possibly corresponds to TRBD1 (5 bases). Germline V CDR1 and CDR2: MNHEY, SVGEGT. The CDR3 loop spans 14 amino acids. Trimming removed 2 bases at V and 3 bases at J, with 10 bases between. The CDR3 loop reads CASSYLGREETQYF. The DNA for the CDR3 is TGTGCCAGCAGTTACCTAGGCAGGGAAGAGACCCAGTACTTC.

In this sample, this clonotype turned up many times. The V gene is TRBV11-2, the J gene TRBJ2-5; D is unclear. The CDR3 contains 16 residues. Germline assignment: CDR1 SGHAT and CDR2 FQNNGV. Trimming shortened V by 0 bases and J by 1 base, and 12 bases separated the two germline ends. CDR3 loop: CASSLDRSRGQETQYF. The CDR3 bases are TGTGCCAGCAGCTTAGATCGGTCTAGAGGCCAAGAGACCCAGTACTTC. The full variable domain, its missing parts supplied by reference TRBV11-2 and TRBJ2-5, is EAGVAQSPRYKIIEKRQSVAFWCNPISGHATLYWYQQILGQGPKLLIQFQNNGVVDDSQLPKDRFSAERLKGVDSTLKIQPAKLEDSAVYLCASSLDRSRGQETQYFGPGTRLLVL.

This clonotype was picked up many times. The gene calls are TRBV2 and TRBJ2-2, with D possibly matching TRBD2 (5 bases). The V gene lost 1 base and the J gene lost 4 bases, with 10 bases spanning the gap. CDR1 is SNHLY, CDR2 FYNNEI, per germline. The CDR3 sequence is 15 residues long. In DNA, the CDR3 is TGTGCCAGCAGTGAAGTCCCAGCGGCCACCGGGGAGCTGTTTTTT. Protein product: CASSEVPAATGELFF. The full variable domain, in which reference TRBV2 and TRBJ2-2 provide the parts outside the CDR3, is EPEVTQTPSHQVTQMGQEVILRCVPISNHLYFYWYRQILGQKVEFLVSFYNNEISEKSEIFDDQFSVERPDGSNFTLKIRSTKLEDSAMYFCASSEVPAATGELFFGEGSRLTVL.

This clonotype was observed many times. V and J are TRBV12-3 or TRBV12-4 and TRBJ2-6; 11 positions agree with TRBD1. V lost 5 bases, J lost 2 bases, and 2 bases stayed unmatched. CDR3 size: 16 residues. CDR3 in amino acids: CASSGQGATGANVLTF. CDR3 sequence (DNA): TGTGCCAGCAGTGGACAGGGGGCTACTGGGGCCAACGTCCTGACTTTC.

Many counts were recorded for this clonotype. The chain employs TRBV4-1 and TRBJ2-7; no firm D call. This CDR3 contains 16 residues. Trimming left V 0 bases short and J 2 bases short, with 14 bases between. The germline CDR1 and CDR2 sequences are MGHRA and YSYEKL. The CDR3 bases are TGCGCCAGCAGCCAAGAACTTCTCTTATATACCTACGAGCAGTACTTC. Its translation is CASSQELLLYTYEQYF.

Turning to this clonotype: Lacking the conserved final phenylalanine or tryptophan, this CDR3 likely reflects a read error. The rearrangement uses TRBV19 and TRBJ2-4, with a weak D call TRBD1 (5 bases). The CDR3 covers 11 residues. Germline V gene data show CDR1 as LNHDA and CDR2 as SQIVND (reference sequence). Trimming left V 4 bases short and J 12 bases short, with 10 bases between. The CDR3 loop reads CASSRQYSQYL. The CDR3 DNA follows: TGTGCCAGTAGTAGACAGTACAGTCAGTACCTC.

This clonotype was seen repeatedly, ten times or more. The chain recombines TRBV6-2 or TRBV6-3 with TRBJ2-7; 10 bases map to TRBD1. This CDR3 spans 13 amino acids. V lost 10 bases, J lost 3 bases, and 6 bases stayed unmatched. The germline V gene has CDR1 MNHEY and CDR2 SVGEGT. The CDR3 DNA follows: TGTGCCATTAGCCGGGACAGGGGCTACGAGCAGTACTTC. Protein sequence: CAISRDRGYEQYF.

This clonotype was observed many times. The chain combines TRBV12-3 or TRBV12-4 with TRBJ1-2; D gene unclear. V gave up 5 bases and J gave up 4 bases, with 11 bases separating them. The CDR3 runs to 13 residues. This CDR3 is CASSRASPYGYTF. For the CDR3, the DNA is TGTGCCAGCAGTCGGGCCAGTCCCTATGGCTACACCTTC.

This clonotype appeared many times. The chain combines TRBV14 with TRBJ1-2; D gene ambiguous. CDR3 length: 13 residues. Trimming removed 3 bases at V and 3 bases at J, with 8 bases between. Looked up from germline, CDR1 is SGHDN and CDR2 is FVKESK. CDR3 DNA: TGTGCCAGCAGCCAGAGGGTGTACTATGGCTACACCTTC. Translating it yields CASSQRVYYGYTF.

In this sample, this clonotype turned up many times. The chain has TRBV20-1 and TRBJ1-6, with 9 bases matching TRBD1. The CDR3 is 15 residues long. Trimming at V came to 3 bases and at J to 8 bases, leaving 8 bases not matched to a gene. CDR1 and CDR2 from the germline V gene are DFQATT and SNEGSKA (reference sequence). The CDR3 sequence: CSARVQGASYSPLHF. DNA for the CDR3: TGCAGTGCTAGGGTACAGGGGGCAAGTTATTCACCCCTCCACTTT.

The sample holds a few counts of this clonotype. The chain recombines TRBV9 with TRBJ1-2; D not resolved. V lost 3 bases and J 6 bases, leaving 6 bases between the germline ends. Germline CDR1 SGDLS, CDR2 YYNGEE. The CDR3 has 11 amino acids. The CDR3 loop is CASSDNHGYTF. The CDR3 nucleotides are TGTGCCAGCAGCGACAACCATGGCTACACCTTC.

This clonotype was counted a few times. V and J are TRBV2 and TRBJ1-1; tentatively, D is TRBD1 (5 bases). CDR1 and CDR2 from the germline V gene are SNHLY and FYNNEI. The V and J ends lost 7 bases and 5 bases respectively, with 20 bases between them. The length of the CDR3 is 15 residues. The CDR3 DNA is TGTGCCAGCACCCCAAGGGTGGGGCCTGGAACTGAAGCTTTCTTT. It specifies CASTPRVGPGTEAFF.

The V call is TRBV2, the J call TRBJ2-7, with D hard to call. This CDR3 has 15 amino acids. V was trimmed by 3 bases and J by 3 bases, leaving 15 bases between them. Germline assignment: CDR1 SNHLY and CDR2 FYNNEI. The CDR3 sequence is CASSELKGAFYEQYF. The CDR3 DNA is TGTGCCAGCAGTGAGTTAAAGGGCGCCTTCTACGAGCAGTACTTC.

This clonotype was observed many times. The chain employs TRBV12-3 or TRBV12-4 and TRBJ1-1; 7 bases map to TRBD1. The CDR3 covers 16 residues. Unmatched junction bases numbered 11, after V lost 5 bases and J lost 2 bases. In DNA form, the CDR3 reads TGTGCCAGCAGTCCTCGGGACAGCGGTTTTAACACTGAAGCTTTCTTT. Protein sequence: CASSPRDSGFNTEAFF.

This clonotype was seen ten or more times. This sequence joins TRBV20-1 and TRBJ2-5; weak D call: TRBD2 (6 bases). Trimming took off 6 bases at V and 1 base at J, with 12 bases between the two ends. This CDR3 has 13 residues. Per the germline V gene, CDR1 is DFQATT and CDR2 is SNEGSKA (reference sequence). The CDR3 loop is CSALGGAQETQYF. CDR3 nucleotides: TGCAGTGCCTTGGGAGGCGCCCAAGAGACCCAGTACTTC.

The chain links TRBV20-1 to TRBJ1-3; 9 bases are a match to TRBD1. CDR1 and CDR2 from the germline V gene are DFQATT and SNEGSKA (reference sequence). The CDR3 consists of 13 residues. V was clipped by 3 bases and J by 3 bases; unmatched bases: 0. This CDR3 is CSARTGGGNTIYF. The CDR3 DNA follows: TGCAGTGCTAGGACAGGGGGTGGAAACACCATATATTTT.